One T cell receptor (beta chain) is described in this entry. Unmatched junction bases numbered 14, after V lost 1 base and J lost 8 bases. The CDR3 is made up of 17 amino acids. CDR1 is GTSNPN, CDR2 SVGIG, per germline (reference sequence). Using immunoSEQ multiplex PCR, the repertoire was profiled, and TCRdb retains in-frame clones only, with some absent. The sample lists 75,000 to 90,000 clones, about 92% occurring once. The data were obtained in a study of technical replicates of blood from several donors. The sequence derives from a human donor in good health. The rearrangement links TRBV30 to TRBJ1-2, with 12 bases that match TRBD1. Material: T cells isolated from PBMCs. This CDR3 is CAWSGRDRGQEVDGYTF. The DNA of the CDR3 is TGTGCCTGGAGTGGCCGGGACAGGGGGCAGGAAGTGGACGGCTACACCTTC.